Below, 16 T cell receptor beta chains from the same sample are listed, as sequenced in a study of regulatory T cells in long-lasting Graves disease. Time point denoted: newly diagnosed GD, antithyroid drugs for less than 3 months. Making the TCR library involved RNA that had been extracted from PBMCs. The TCR beta library used iRepertoire HTBI primers with Arm-PCR amplification of CDR3. TCRdb re-derived calls from the multiplex PCR reads in MiXCR, one entry per CDR3 protein. The table shows about 530,000 distinct CDR3 sequences, with roughly 16% occurring only once. In addition, the sample was reused for a study of T cells in Graves' hyperthyroidism and ophthalmopathy.

Sequencing used peripheral blood mononuclear cells (PBMCs), obtained at new diagnosis, from a patient treated with antithyroid drugs. The receptors derive from a woman aged 40 to 65 with Graves disease.

In this sample, this clonotype turned up a few times. One junction end does not reproduce the germline sequence, and a read error may be involved. The V call is TRBV27, the J call TRBJ2-7, with D tentatively TRBD2 (7 bases). The germline V gene encodes CDR1 MNHEY and CDR2 SMNVEV (reference sequence). CDR3 length equals 18 residues. CDR3: CAGSSPSWGGAGFGEQYF. The CDR3 DNA is TGTGCCGGCAGTTCACCCTCTTGGGGGGGGGCCGGGTTCGGCGAGCAGTACTTC.

This clonotype was counted at least ten times. The gene calls are TRBV5-1 and TRBJ1-4; the match to TRBD1 covers 7 bases. The germline V gene encodes CDR1 SGHRS and CDR2 YFSETQ. V was pared by 4 bases and J by 3 bases, with 6 bases of the junction left unmatched. The CDR3 is 15 amino acids. The chain's CDR3 is CASSLSRGANEKLFF. As DNA, the CDR3 is TGCGCCAGCAGCCTAAGCAGGGGGGCTAATGAAAAACTGTTTTTT.

This clonotype was counted many times. V usage is TRBV5-1 and J usage is TRBJ1-5; 8 nucleotides match TRBD1. V lost 1 base, J lost 1 base, and 1 base stayed unmatched. This CDR3 has 15 residues. CDR1 SGHRS and CDR2 YFSETQ come from the germline V gene. As DNA, the CDR3 is TGCGCCAGCAGCTTGACAGGGGGAAGCAATCAGCCCCAGCATTTT. It encodes CASSLTGGSNQPQHF.

This clonotype has a count of ten or more. This sequence joins TRBV28 and TRBJ1-1, with D possibly being TRBD1 (5 bases). V lost 6 bases, J lost 0 bases, and 14 bases lay in between. Germline assignment: CDR1 MDHEN and CDR2 SYDVKM. The CDR3 contains 15 residues. In DNA, the CDR3 is TGTGCCAGCAGCCCTGACAGTTACATGAACACTGAAGCTTTCTTT. Residues: CASSPDSYMNTEAFF.

The table lists this clonotype with many counts. This chain joins TRBV11-2 and TRBJ2-7; 13 bases map to TRBD2. Germline CDR1 SGHAT, CDR2 FQNNGV. The CDR3 has 16 amino acids. The V and J ends lost 2 bases and 4 bases, in that order; junction bases with no gene match: 5. CDR3 nucleotide sequence: TGTGCCAGCAGCTTAACTAGCGGGGGGGCTGCGTACGAGCAGTACTTC. It yields the protein CASSLTSGGAAYEQYF. Looking up the rest from reference TRBV11-2 and TRBJ2-7 gives the full variable domain: EAGVAQSPRYKIIEKRQSVAFWCNPISGHATLYWYQQILGQGPKLLIQFQNNGVVDDSQLPKDRFSAERLKGVDSTLKIQPAKLEDSAVYLCASSLTSGGAAYEQYFGPGTRLTVT.

This clonotype was seen many times. This chain uses TRBV5-1 with TRBJ2-7; 8 nucleotides align to TRBD2. Trimming took 0 bases from V and 6 from J; bases not matched to a gene: 8. Germline CDR1 and CDR2: SGHRS and YFSETQ. This CDR3 spans 15 amino acids. The CDR3 reads CASSLESGLAGEQYF. In DNA form, the CDR3 reads TGCGCCAGCAGCTTGGAGTCCGGTCTAGCGGGCGAGCAGTACTTC.

This clonotype was counted ten times or more. V and J are TRBV29-1 and TRBJ2-7; 13 nucleotides line up with TRBD2. Trimming removed 8 bases from V and 3 bases from J; junction bases left unmatched: 7. The CDR3 loop spans 14 amino acids. Per germline, CDR1 SQVTM and CDR2 ANQGSEA. This CDR3 is CSYGTSGAYYEQYF. CDR3 DNA: TGCAGCTACGGGACTAGCGGGGCTTACTACGAGCAGTACTTC.

The chain links TRBV4-1 to TRBJ2-7, with 8 bases lining up with TRBD2. The junction had 9 bases not matched to a gene; V was cut back by 1 base and J by 4 bases. Germline CDR1 and CDR2: MGHRA and YSYEKL. The CDR3 has 16 residues. The CDR3 DNA reads as TGCGCCAGCAGCCAAGTCTTGGGGACTAGTGGGTACGAGCAGTACTTC. Translation: CASSQVLGTSGYEQYF.

This clonotype was detected only a few times. The chain links TRBV7-3 to TRBJ2-1, with D perhaps matching TRBD1 or TRBD2 (5 bases each). Germline V gives CDR1 SGHTA, CDR2 FQGTGA. Between the trimmed V and J ends, which lost 5 bases and 0 bases, there was a span of 17 bases. This CDR3 has 17 residues. The CDR3 DNA follows: TGTGCCAGCAGCCACTCCGGGGTTAGGGGCTCCTACAATGAGCAGTTCTTC. Its translation: CASSHSGVRGSYNEQFF.

There are a few counts of this clonotype. V is TRBV11-1 and J is TRBJ1-5; D unresolved. The CDR3 is 13 residues long. CDR1 and CDR2 (germline): SGHAT, FQDESV (reference sequence). V lost 4 bases and J 1 base, leaving 5 bases between the germline ends. CDR3 sequence: CASSSTSNQPQHF. CDR3 in DNA: TGTGCCAGCAGCTCCACCAGCAATCAGCCCCAGCATTTT.

Many counts were recorded for this clonotype. This chain links TRBV7-6 with TRBJ1-1; 7 bases map to TRBD1. This CDR3 comprises 20 residues. J lost 0 bases, V lost 4 bases, and 20 bases had no gene match. CDR1 is SGHVS, CDR2 FNYEAQ, per germline. The CDR3 spells CASSSWTGGAEFSMNTEAFF. The CDR3 DNA sequence: TGTGCCAGCAGCTCATGGACAGGTGGGGCCGAGTTTAGCATGAACACTGAAGCTTTCTTT.

This clonotype showed up just a few times. This chain uses TRBV12-3 or TRBV12-4 with TRBJ2-4; no firm D call. The CDR3 contains 13 residues. Deletions cut 3 bases from V and 11 bases from J, with 14 bases between. CDR3 nucleotide sequence: TGTGCCAGCAGTTTGGGCGGTTCTGCGGTTCAGTACTTC. The encoded protein is CASSLGGSAVQYF.

Turning to this clonotype: One end of the junction does not line up with germline, which may come from a read error. The V and J genes are TRBV2 and TRBJ1-1, with D unresolved. The germline CDR1 and CDR2 sequences are SNHLY and FYNNEI. The CDR3 spans 14 residues. The CDR3 protein is CASRSGRWNTKAFF. The CDR3 DNA reads as TGTGCCAGCAGATCCGGACGGTGGAACACTAAAGCTTTCTTT.

In its sample, this clonotype was seen a few times. The chain joins TRBV27 to TRBJ1-2; D unresolved. This CDR3 has 13 residues. V gave up 5 bases and J gave up 1 base, with 8 bases separating them. CDR1 is MNHEY and CDR2 is SMNVEV in the germline V gene (reference sequence). CDR3 bases: TGTGCCAGCAGTGCCCTCTATAACTATGGCTACACCTTC. Protein product: CASSALYNYGYTF.

Points on this clonotype: A much larger clone lies one base from this, so it may be a read error. The chain uses TRBV6-1 and TRBJ2-3; 8 bases line up with TRBD1. The CDR3 totals 13 residues. Germline trimming cut 6 bases from V and 10 bases from J; bases unmatched to any gene: 9. The V gene's germline CDR1 is MNHNS and CDR2 SASEGT. Here the CDR3 reads CASRGQGGPPQYF. In DNA, the CDR3 is TGTGCCAGCAGAGGACAGGGAGGCCCCCCGCAGTATTTT.

This clonotype was seen at least ten times. The rearrangement joins TRBV18 to TRBJ2-1; possible D gene TRBD2, 6 bases. V was trimmed by 1 base and J by 2 bases, leaving 9 bases between them. Germline lookup yields CDR1 KGHSH and CDR2 LQKENI. CDR3 size: 15 residues. CDR3 region: CASSPLAATYNEQFF. For the CDR3, the DNA is TGTGCCAGCTCACCACTAGCGGCAACCTACAATGAGCAGTTCTTC.